This TCR beta chain stems from a study of immune heterogeneity within non-small cell lung tumors. The study's findings and limits: Within each patient, tumor sites shared identical dominant CDR3 beta clonotypes and also held site-unique high-frequency clones.

Multiplex PCR relied on 32 V and 13 J primers to amplify TCR beta CDR3. A single record per CDR3 protein comes from TCRdb applying MiXCR to the multiplex PCR reads. The data show 21,000 or so distinct CDR3 sequences, 28% seen once. This CDR3 contains 15 residues. Germline lookup yields CDR1 MNHEY and CDR2 SVGEGT. Comments on this clonotype: The antigen is unknown. Compared with germline, one end of the junction differs, possibly owing to a read error.

Template input was genomic DNA from bulk tumor (around 640 ng per sample). Biopsy collection occurred during surgery, with several far-apart biopsies per primary tumor. Patients underwent curative surgery for non-small cell lung cancer (untreated and newly diagnosed). The TCR sequence derives from a man aged 35 to 55 with non-small cell lung cancer. Source material: lung tumor tissue. This sequence joins TRBV6-2 or TRBV6-3 and TRBJ1-5; no reliable D call. The CDR3 nucleotides read TGTGCCAGCAGTTACTCGCACACCAACAATCAGTCCCAGCATTTT. This translates into CASSYSHTNNQSQHF.